This entry concerns a single TCR beta chain. This CDR3 spans 16 amino acids. Germline CDR1 is LNHDA and CDR2 is SQIVND (reference sequence). The V end was cut by 2 bases, the J end by 2 bases, with 14 bases between. These data belong to a study of blood T cell repertoires in COVID-19. Study details: PBMCs, B-cell-depleted T cells, or T cells were the source of the cDNA or gDNA that made up the material.

TCRdb's table, derived via immunoSEQ multiplex PCR, lists solely in-frame clones and lacks some. The sample carries 150,000 to 200,000 clones, roughly 77% recorded once. Sequenced: peripheral blood. The J gene is TRBJ2-3, the V gene TRBV19; TRBD1 is a possible D gene (5 bases). The sequence was obtained from a human donor in a cohort sampled during active COVID-19. CDR3 region: CASSILQGGHTDTQYF. The CDR3 region has the DNA TGTGCCAGTAGTATACTCCAGGGTGGGCACACAGATACGCAGTATTTT.